This T cell receptor (beta chain) was documented in a study of cytomegalovirus exposure and HLA in healthy donors (dated by TCRdb to about 2017). Background for the entire study: An earlier analysis of approximately 640 of the donors reported 250 to 300 Gb of sequence data and some 100 million unique TCR beta sequences from 150 million to 200 million T cells. An early release covering 550 to 700 HLA-typed donors comprised approximately 290 gigabases of sequencing data and around 86 million unique TCR sequences. The genetic ancestry cluster associated with self-reported Caucasian donors included about four fifths of the roughly 400 genotyped donors. The aim of the study was to test whether cataloging public T cell receptors could identify signatures of past pathogen exposure. The study profiled the T cell repertoires of hundreds of subjects by immunosequencing and related them to cytomegalovirus serostatus. Along with the roughly 670-subject first cohort, a separate validation cohort of approximately 110 different subjects was used. High-throughput TCR immunosequencing, statistical association of individual TCRs with disease status, and machine learning were combined to predict cytomegalovirus infection status. To study patterns of TCR occurrence, a later analysis re-analyzed previously published TCR beta repertoires from around 670 donors and added high-resolution HLA genotyping. The later analysis used no new phenotypic data to find candidate immune exposures, relying instead on TCR beta sequences and their occurrence across donors. In an earlier analysis of 587 of the donors, high-throughput TCR beta sequencing was used to judge whether each TCR beta V gene segment behaved as functional or pseudogenic. Alongside the repertoire data, information on donor age, sex, ethnicity and CMV serostatus was compiled. A later genetic analysis used genome-wide SNP genotypes for about 65% of the 666 donors, treating that subset as a discovery cohort. Every repertoire in the discovery cohort had been generated on one and the same sequencing platform. HLA typing covered class I and class II loci at four-digit resolution. Typing coverage varied by locus: roughly 620-630 donors for A, B, C, DRB1 and DQB1; roughly 520 for DQA1; more than 600 for DPA1; around 490 for DPB1. About five DR-DQ haplotypes were treated as single units for association and clustering because of strong linkage in the cohort. On average, roughly 240,000 unique TCR beta nucleotide sequences were sequenced per donor among 398 genotyped donors of the cohort, with roughly 18% of those sequences being non-productive.

Reading the germline V gene (reference sequence) gives CDR1 SEHNR and CDR2 FQNEAQ. V is pruned by 5 bases and J by 5 bases, leaving 4 bases of the junction without a gene match. Inclusive of the bounding cysteine and phenylalanine, the CDR3 is 14 residues long. The CDR3 DNA has 42 bases and is translated from base 1. The cohort consisted of 600 to 750 healthy bone marrow donors. At the time of sampling, all cohort members were nominally healthy, though unrecorded immune exposures were likely present. The donor was CMV seropositive and belonged to the group of over 250 seropositive cohort members. A peripheral blood sample was collected from each donor, and TCR beta sequencing was performed on peripheral blood mononuclear cells. The Qiagen DNeasy Blood Extraction Kit was used to extract genomic DNA from the blood cell samples. This clone was observed a single time. It has no known antigen specificity. The input lacks base qualities; no much larger clone sits a single base away. Other DNA sequences from this sample encode an identical CDR3 as well.

Paper-wide results and their limitations: Because counts were too low, some 17 rarely observed V segments, including chromosome 9 orphons, were left out of the earlier analysis of several hundred of the donors. In the study, 164 TCR beta chains were listed as associated with cytomegalovirus. Some IMGT-functional V segments, including TRBV6-2 and TRBV6-3, could not be distinguished by the 87-base-pair reads and were therefore excluded. Most CMV-associated TCR beta chains appeared to be HLA-restricted in a later analysis, and the HLA associations seemed to be driven largely by CMV exposure. V-gene and J-gene trimming of TCR beta chains was associated with a missense DCLRE1C variant in a later genetic analysis, and the association was replicated in an independent cohort. The authors suggested that the approach could potentially be extended to other disease states and immunological phenotypes. A later analysis found that TCR association rates varied across HLA loci, with DRB1 alleles showing the most associated TCRs and HLA-C alleles the fewest. In this cohort, only TCR beta chains were sequenced, and detectable features were limited by the absence of alpha or paired-chain data. Presence/absence analyses assumed roughly uniform sequencing depth across donors, an assumption that may not hold. A further reported finding was that TCR beta sequences accurately predicted the HLA-A and HLA-B alleles for most subjects in the first cohort. Compared with equally common non-associated chains, HLA-associated TCR beta chains in a later analysis were more clonally expanded and had lower generation probabilities. Correlated functional status among segregating V segments might be attributable to linkage disequilibrium, but an unknown experimental factor could not be ruled out. In an earlier analysis of 587 of the donors, most TCR beta V segments appeared in productive rearrangements about 87% or about 30% of the time, broadly matching IMGT annotations. Compared with the approximately 600-donor mean, donors in an Asian-associated ancestry cluster had fewer N-insertions in productive TCRs, according to a later genetic analysis. Across donors, most TCR sequences were observed very rarely, whereas some public TCRs were present in many individuals. A group of highly shared sequence variants was considered likely to be a technical artifact of the sequencing pipeline. For the cohort, immune exposure information was limited to CMV serostatus. According to a later analysis, parvovirus B19, influenza, CMV and Epstein-Barr virus appeared linked to several top co-occurrence clusters. HLA typing was unavailable for some donors at each locus, so association tests used only the typed subset. When HLA alleles, especially DR and DQ, strongly co-occurred, TCR associations were difficult to assign to individual alleles. Three of the identified cytomegalovirus-associated TCR beta chains were confirmed in vitro to be specific for cytomegalovirus antigens. In a later analysis, 16,951 TCR beta sequences were associated with specific HLA alleles at a false discovery rate of 0.05. The classifier was reported to diagnose cytomegalovirus status with high specificity and sensitivity in both the original and validation cohorts.

Library generation was performed with the immunoSEQ multiplex PCR assay. For the multiplex PCR, a mixture combining 60 forward primers for TCR Vbeta segments and 13 reverse primers for TCR Jbeta segments was used. The CDR3 region of rearranged TCR beta genes was amplified from genomic DNA by a multiplex PCR assay. The amplified TCR beta libraries were sequenced on the Illumina HiSeq System as 87-base-pair reads. Turning to the authors' computational methods: Across the 670 or so repertoires, a later analysis counted 75 million to 90 million unique TCR beta chains, around 11 million of which were shared by at least two donors. To remove PCR and sequencing errors, raw reads were error-corrected and collapsed into unique sequences using a nearest-neighbor algorithm that merged closely related sequences. To assign V, D and J gene segments, CDR3 sequences were aligned to IMGT reference sequences. For a sequence to be retained, at least a six-nucleotide match to both a V gene segment and a J gene segment was required. Rearrangements were classified as productive when the CDR3 lacked stop codons and remained in frame with V and J, and all other rearrangements were classified as non-productive. CDR3 was defined according to IMGT convention as the region running from the second conserved V-encoded cysteine to the conserved J-encoded phenylalanine. The earlier analysis of roughly 590 of the donors excluded sequences that lacked an unambiguous match to a single V gene segment. An earlier analysis of fewer than 750 of the donors classified V segments as functional when productive rearrangements were above 56.7% and as segregating when the standard deviation between donors was above 5%. A statistical classification framework was built for diagnosing cytomegalovirus status from the catalog of TCR beta chain sequences. In a later analysis, TCR nucleotide sequences were compared against IMGT/GENE-DB human TR gene sequences so that V and J genes could be assigned. In a later analysis, CDR3 sequences and most-parsimonious VDJ recombination scenarios were assigned using the TCRdist pipeline. A later analysis defined each TCR beta chain by its CDR3 amino acid sequence plus V-gene family, and excluded reads lacking a unique V-gene family. To address suspected cross-contamination and a sequencing artifact, a later analysis removed over 500 highly shared, low-generation-probability nucleotide sequences. For each public chain, a later analysis derived a clonal expansion index from normalized ranks of inferred template counts within each repertoire. In a later analysis, generation probabilities were computed using a VDJ recombination model fitted to out-of-frame rearrangements, and the results were checked against IGoR. Hypergeometric tests were used in a later analysis to score TCR-TCR, TCR-HLA and TCR-CMV co-occurrence, with a repertoire-size bias correction applied to the TCR pairs. In a later analysis, false discovery rates were estimated by permuting HLA or CMV assignments 20 times. In a later analysis, co-occurring TCRs were grouped with DBSCAN, and TCRdist sequence similarity was added when clustering was performed within HLA-allele-positive subsets. Repertoires with fewer than 30,000 or more than 120,000 public chains, plus five repertoires with anomalous nucleotide sharing, were excluded from co-occurrence clustering. TCRdb's version of the immuneACCESS table is confined to in-frame rearrangements and falls short of the full clone set. An unresolved V gene accounts for under half of the shortfall where checked; the remainder is of unknown origin. The DNA gave D and trimming, while V, J and clone size come from that table. This sample is represented by some 200,000 clones; approximately 79% of them were singletons. The leading ten clones occupy around 1.6% of the sample.

Sequenced: PBMCs. This clonotype originated in a girl aged 5-17 years in good health and CMV-seropositive. The V and J segments used are TRBV7-9 and TRBJ1-2, and 11 bases in between align with TRBD1. Read as DNA, the sequence is TGTGCCAGCAGCCCCGGGACAGGGGGATATGGCTACACCTTC. The encoded protein is CASSPGTGGYGYTF.